This record covers a single T cell receptor beta chain. What it binds is not known. This sample stems from a study of cytomegalovirus exposure and HLA in healthy donors. Background on the study: Out of 398 genotyped donors, 81% belonged to the Caucasian-associated ancestry cluster. General study points: The study reported that TCR beta sequences accurately predicted HLA-A and HLA-B alleles in most subjects. A later analysis, which compared TCR beta chains of equal frequency, found the HLA-associated ones more clonally expanded.

Germline values: CDR1 SGHRS, CDR2 YFSETQ. Trimming removed 4 bases from V and 5 bases from J, with 9 bases in between. This CDR3 is built from 12 residues. Nominally healthy donors provided the samples, though records likely missed some immune exposures. This PCR relied on a set of 60 Vbeta primers and 13 Jbeta primers. The repertoire was sequenced with immunoSEQ multiplex PCR; TCRdb's copy has only in-frame clones and lacks some. The sample spans tens of thousands of clones; the ten largest clones claim 3% to 4%. The sample was PBMCs. The sequence derives from a male donor in good health and CMV-seronegative. V and J are TRBV5-1 and TRBJ1-2, with D maybe TRBD1 (5 bases). The CDR3 loop reads CASSGDSYGYTF. CDR3 nucleotides: TGCGCCAGCAGCGGGGACTCTTATGGCTACACCTTC.